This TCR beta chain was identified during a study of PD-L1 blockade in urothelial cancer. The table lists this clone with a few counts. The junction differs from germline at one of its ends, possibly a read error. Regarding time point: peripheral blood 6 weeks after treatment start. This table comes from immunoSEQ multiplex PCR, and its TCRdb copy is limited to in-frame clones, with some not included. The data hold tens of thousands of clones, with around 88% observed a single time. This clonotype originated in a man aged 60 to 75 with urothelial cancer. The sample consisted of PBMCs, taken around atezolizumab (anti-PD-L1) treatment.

The CDR3 DNA sequence: TGTGCCAGCAGCTGGTGGACAGGGGGCGCCTCCCACGAGCAGTACTTC. Translated, it gives CASSWWTGGASHEQYF. This chain connects TRBV7-9 to TRBJ2-7; 11 bases are a match to TRBD1. The CDR3 runs 16 residues. Germline loops: CDR1 SEHNR, CDR2 FQNEAQ (reference sequence).